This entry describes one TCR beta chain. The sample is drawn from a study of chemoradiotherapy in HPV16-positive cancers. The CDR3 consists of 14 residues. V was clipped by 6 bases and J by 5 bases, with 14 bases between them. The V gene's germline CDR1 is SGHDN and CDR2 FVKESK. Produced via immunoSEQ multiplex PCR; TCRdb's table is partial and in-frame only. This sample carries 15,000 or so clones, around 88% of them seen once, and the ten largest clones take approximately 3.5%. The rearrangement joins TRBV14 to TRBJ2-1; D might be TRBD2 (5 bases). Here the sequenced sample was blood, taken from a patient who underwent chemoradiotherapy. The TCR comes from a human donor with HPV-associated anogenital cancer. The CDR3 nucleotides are TGTGCCAGCAGTAAAGGTAGCGCGGACAATGAGCAGTTCTTC. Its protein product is CASSKGSADNEQFF.